This TCR beta chain was captured by sequencing in a study of PD-1 blockade in classical Hodgkin lymphoma. Relapse was seen in all patients after autologous stem cell transplantation, and brentuximab vedotin exposure was variable. Sequenced by immunoSEQ multiplex PCR; TCRdb stores in-frame clones only, minus some. The sample yields approximately 50,000 clones, more than 75% seen once. Germline values: CDR1 SSHAT, CDR2 FNYEAQ (reference sequence). V gave up 5 bases and J gave up 1 base; unmatched junction bases: 4. The CDR3 is 14 amino acids. Sequences were derived from peripheral blood mononuclear cells (PBMCs), sampled before the second cycle of nivolumab. This receptor was identified in a human donor with classical Hodgkin lymphoma. This chain joins TRBV7-7 and TRBJ2-5; 7 positions agree with TRBD1. Here the CDR3 DNA reads TGTGCCAGCAGCCCGACAGGGTTCCAAGAGACCCAGTACTTC. The encoded protein is CASSPTGFQETQYF.